Below, 22 T cell receptor beta chains from the same sample are listed, as sequenced in a study of T-cell memory formation after mild COVID-19. From the 5' RACE reads, TCRdb called clonotypes with MiXCR, one entry per CDR3 protein. The profile shows about 190,000 distinct CDR3 sequences, roughly a tenth of them singletons. The sequencing sample was made of PBMCs or a T cell subset sorted from them (not recorded which). All receptors come from a man aged 18 to 30 who had mild COVID-19 (a few samples of this study predate the infection). Cell type and time point are not known.

This clonotype was seen at least ten times. The chain combines TRBV5-1 with TRBJ2-5; perhaps TRBD2 as D (6 bases). Trimming took 4 bases from V and 4 from J, leaving 11 bases between them. The germline V gene encodes CDR1 SGHRS and CDR2 YFSETQ. This CDR3 has 13 residues. CDR3 in DNA: TGCGCCAGCAGCAGGGAGGAGGGAGAGACCCAGTACTTC. Its translation: CASSREEGETQYF.

Only a few counts were recorded for this clonotype. The chain joins TRBV6-5 to TRBJ2-7; no clear D. The V end was cut by 2 bases, the J end by 2 bases, with 13 bases between. From germline, CDR1 is MNHEY and CDR2 SVGAGI. CDR3 size: 15 residues. CDR3 loop: CASSYGPDTAYEQYF. As DNA, the CDR3 is TGTGCCAGCAGTTACGGCCCTGACACCGCCTACGAGCAGTACTTC.

This clonotype has just a few counts. V is TRBV3-1 and J is TRBJ2-3, with 10 bases lining up with TRBD2. J lost 10 bases, V lost 4 bases, and 11 bases had no gene match. Germline V gives CDR1 LGHDT, CDR2 YNNKEL (reference sequence). The CDR3 contains 15 residues. The CDR3 bases are TGTGCCAGCAGCCGAATGAAGCGGGGGGGCCAAGCGCAGTATTTT. It yields the protein CASSRMKRGGQAQYF.

This chain links TRBV27 with TRBJ1-1; tentative D call: TRBD1 (6 bases). V lost 0 bases and J lost 2, with 13 bases in between. Germline V gene lookup returns CDR1 MNHEY and CDR2 SMNVEV (reference sequence). This CDR3 comprises 16 residues. The CDR3 nucleotides are TGTGCCAGCAGTTTATCCCGTTGGGGGGCAAACACTGAAGCTTTCTTT. This gives the protein CASSLSRWGANTEAFF.

CDR3 in DNA: TGTGCCAGCAGTCAGATGGACAGGGGGATTTCCTACGAGCAGTACGTC. Translated, it gives CASSQMDRGISYEQYV. The chain joins TRBV2 to TRBJ2-7; 10 positions match TRBD1. The V segment lost 5 bases and the J segment 1 base; nucleotides outside the gene matches: 8. Germline CDR1 is SNHLY and CDR2 is FYNNEI. The CDR3 covers 16 residues.

The chain links TRBV11-2 to TRBJ1-2; D possibly corresponds to TRBD1 (6 bases). Trimming took 6 bases from V and 2 from J, leaving 19 bases between them. Germline assignment: CDR1 SGHAT and CDR2 FQNNGV. The CDR3 has 16 amino acids. The CDR3 DNA follows: TGTGCCAGCAGGCGCTTGGGGGGCCTACCGAACTATGGCTACACCTTC. It encodes CASRRLGGLPNYGYTF.

This sequence joins TRBV6-2 or TRBV6-3 and TRBJ2-1, with TRBD2 matching 8 bases. The junction had 4 bases not matched to a gene; V was cut back by 4 bases and J by 8 bases. Germline CDR1 and CDR2: MNHEY and SVGEGT. There are 13 residues in the CDR3. CDR3 DNA: TGTGCCAGCAGTTGGACTAGCAACCATGAGCAGTTCTTC. Translated, it gives CASSWTSNHEQFF.

This clonotype was found a few times. V usage is TRBV28 and J usage is TRBJ2-4, with 9 bases lining up with TRBD1. With 8 bases clipped from V and 2 bases from J, the junction kept 7 bases outside the gene matches. CDR3 length: 15 amino acids. Germline CDR1 MDHEN, CDR2 SYDVKM. The DNA of the CDR3 is TGTGCCAGCGTTACAGGGGGCGCGTCCAAAAACATTCAGTACTTC. Its protein product is CASVTGGASKNIQYF.

This clonotype was detected many times. V and J are TRBV5-1 and TRBJ1-6; no firm D call. The CDR3 spans 15 residues. Germline V lookup: CDR1 SGHRS, CDR2 YFSETQ. The V and J ends lost 0 bases and 7 bases respectively, with 11 bases between them. The CDR3 DNA sequence: TGCGCCAGCAGCTTGGTCTCTCCGGGAAATTCACCCCTCCACTTT. Translating it yields CASSLVSPGNSPLHF. The full variable domain, rest sourced from reference TRBV5-1 and TRBJ1-6, is KAGVTQTPRYLIKTRGQQVTLSCSPISGHRSVSWYQQTPGQGLQFLFEYFSETQRNKGNFPGRFSGRQFSNSRSEMNVSTLELGDSALYLCASSLVSPGNSPLHFGNGTRLTVT.

Many counts were recorded for this clonotype. CDR3: CASSLTINSPLHF. The CDR3 DNA follows: TGTGCCAGCAGTTTAACGATTAATTCACCCCTCCACTTT. The J gene is TRBJ1-6, the V gene TRBV12-3 or TRBV12-4; D gene uncertain. Trimming left V 2 bases short and J 6 bases short, with 5 bases between. The CDR3 consists of 13 residues.

This rearrangement joins TRBV11-2 to TRBJ2-7; 9 positions agree with TRBD1. Germline values: CDR1 SGHAT, CDR2 FQNNGV. The CDR3 runs 18 residues. Germline trimming cut 0 bases from V and 1 base from J; bases unmatched to any gene: 10. The CDR3: CASSLDRTGVPFSYEQYV. The DNA for the CDR3 is TGTGCCAGCAGCTTAGATCGGACAGGGGTGCCGTTTTCCTACGAGCAGTACGTC.

This clonotype has a handful of counts. The chain recombines TRBV7-2 with TRBJ2-4; TRBD2 is a possible D gene (5 bases). CDR1 SGHTA and CDR2 FQGNSA come from the germline V gene. This CDR3 region has 16 residues. Trimming pared 3 bases from V and 2 bases from J, leaving 14 bases between. The CDR3 sequence is CASSLRAGLTKNIQYF. The CDR3 DNA reads TGTGCCAGCAGCTTGAGGGCCGGGTTAACCAAAAACATTCAGTACTTC. Filled out from reference TRBV7-2 and TRBJ2-4, the complete variable domain reads GAGVSQSPSNKVTEKGKDVELRCDPISGHTALYWYRQSLGQGLEFLIYFQGNSAPDKSGLPSDRFSAERTGGSVSTLTIQRTQQEDSAVYLCASSLRAGLTKNIQYFGAGTRLSVL.

This clonotype was picked up many times. The chain is built from TRBV7-3 and TRBJ2-3; D could derive from TRBD1 or TRBD2 (6 bases each). Trimming left V 3 bases short and J 2 bases short, with 12 bases between. CDR1 and CDR2 from the germline V gene are SGHTA and FQGTGA. The CDR3 contains 15 residues. The CDR3 nucleotides read TGTGCCAGCAGCTTGATCGGGGGCCTCACAGATACGCAGTATTTT. Its protein product is CASSLIGGLTDTQYF.

This clonotype has a count of ten or more. The chain couples TRBV10-1 to TRBJ2-5, with D uncertain. With 7 bases removed from V and 5 bases from J, the gap between germline ends came to 5 bases. Germline CDR1 and CDR2: WNHNN and SYGVQD (reference sequence). The CDR3 is 10 amino acids. The CDR3 bases are TGCGCCAGCATGAGGGAGACCCAGTACTTC. It specifies CASMRETQYF.

The gene calls are TRBV7-9 and TRBJ1-6; TRBD1 is a possible D gene (6 bases). The CDR3 totals 15 residues. With 1 base removed from V and 14 bases from J, the gap between germline ends came to 18 bases. Germline CDR1 and CDR2: SEHNR and FQNEAQ (reference sequence). CDR3 sequence: CASSLGGTRISALHF. In DNA, the CDR3 is TGTGCCAGCAGCTTAGGTGGGACACGGATTTCGGCCCTCCACTTT.

The table lists this clonotype with a few counts. This chain links TRBV7-9 with TRBJ2-7; perhaps D is TRBD1 or TRBD2 (5 bases each). V lost 1 base and J 0 bases, leaving 16 bases between the germline ends. The CDR3 contains 17 residues. CDR1 and CDR2 from the germline V gene are SEHNR and FQNEAQ (reference sequence). The CDR3 DNA follows: TGTGCCAGCAGCTTAGATGGCCGGGACCAAAGCTCCTACGAGCAGTACTTC. Protein product: CASSLDGRDQSSYEQYF. Based on the CDR3 plus reference TRBV7-9 and TRBJ2-7, the full variable domain is DTGVSQNPRHKITKRGQNVTFRCDPISEHNRLYWYRQTLGQGPEFLTYFQNEAQLEKSRLLSDRFSAERPKGSFSTLEIQRTEQGDSAMYLCASSLDGRDQSSYEQYFGPGTRLTVT.

The rearrangement joins TRBV4-3 to TRBJ1-4; 9 nucleotides line up with TRBD1. CDR1 and CDR2 from the germline V gene are LGHNA and YSLEER. The V and J ends lost 3 bases and 5 bases, in that order; junction bases with no gene match: 10. There are 17 residues in the CDR3. This CDR3 reads CASSQGQGGTQNEKLFF. The CDR3 DNA reads as TGCGCCAGCAGCCAGGGACAGGGAGGAACCCAAAATGAAAAACTGTTTTTT.

The table lists this clonotype with many counts. This chain links TRBV7-3 with TRBJ2-1, with TRBD2 matching 8 bases. The germline CDR1 and CDR2 sequences are SGHTA and FQGTGA. The CDR3 spans 14 residues. V shed 1 base, J shed 5 bases, and the junction held 1 base outside the gene matches. CDR3 bases: TGTGCCAGCAGCTTAAGCGGGGGGAACAATGAGCAGTTCTTC. Amino acids: CASSLSGGNNEQFF.

The rearrangement joins TRBV20-1 to TRBJ2-5; D is possibly TRBD1 or TRBD2 (5 bases each). The CDR3 covers 14 residues. Deletions cut 5 bases from V and 0 bases from J, with 13 bases between. In germline, CDR1 is DFQATT, CDR2 SNEGSKA (reference sequence). Here the CDR3 DNA reads TGCAGTGCTGACAGCTTAGCGAACCAAGAGACCCAGTACTTC. This sequence encodes CSADSLANQETQYF.

This chain connects TRBV28 to TRBJ1-5; 10 bases are shared with TRBD1. J gave up 2 bases and V 6 bases, and 7 bases lay outside the gene matches. Germline CDR1 reads MDHEN; CDR2 reads SYDVKM. This CDR3 is 16 amino acids long. CDR3 protein: CASSLGGTGGNQPQHF. CDR3 nucleotide sequence: TGTGCCAGCAGCCTCGGGGGGACAGGGGGCAATCAGCCCCAGCATTTT.

The rearrangement links TRBV15 to TRBJ1-5; D is uncertain. CDR1 LNHNV and CDR2 YYDKDF come from the germline V gene (reference sequence). This CDR3 is built from 15 residues. Trimming took off 0 bases at V and 1 base at J, with 7 bases between the two ends. The CDR3 DNA is TGTGCCACCAGCAGAGATATTCTGAGCAATCAGCCCCAGCATTTT. As protein: CATSRDILSNQPQHF.

The gene calls are TRBV7-9 and TRBJ1-6; TRBD1 might be the D (5 bases). V dropped 1 base and J dropped 7 bases, with 8 bases sitting between them. The CDR3 contains 14 residues. Germline CDR1 reads SEHNR; CDR2 reads FQNEAQ (reference sequence). CDR3 DNA sequence: TGTGCCAGCAGCTTAGGTCGGGGCAATTCACCCCTCCACTTT. This encodes CASSLGRGNSPLHF.